This entry lists 22 T cell receptor beta chains sequenced from one sample in a study of OX40 agonist ivuxolimab in advanced cancers. TCRdb's table, derived via immunoSEQ multiplex PCR, lists solely in-frame clones and lacks some. The sample has 25,000 to 30,000 clones, around four fifths seen once. The sample was CD4+ or CD8+ T cells sorted from blood, taken in a trial of the OX40 agonist ivuxolimab. Receptors originate from an adult with an advanced solid tumor such as melanoma, head and neck, liver or kidney cancer.

The CDR3 nucleotides are TGTGCCAGCAGTTATTTAGTCGGCCTATCGGACGGCTACACCTTC. This gives the protein CASSYLVGLSDGYTF. The genes are TRBV6-6 and TRBJ1-2, with unresolved D. There are 15 residues in the CDR3. Germline V CDR1 and CDR2: MNHNY, SVGAGI (reference sequence). The V gene lost 3 bases and the J gene lost 8 bases, with 19 bases spanning the gap.

The chain combines TRBV7-9 with TRBJ2-1; the D gene could be TRBD1 or TRBD2 (5 bases each). In germline, CDR1 is SEHNR, CDR2 FQNEAQ (reference sequence). V lost 3 bases and J 1 base, leaving 16 bases between the germline ends. The CDR3 runs 17 residues. The CDR3 bases are TGTGCCAGCAGCTTGGATCTAGGGGAGAATTCCTACAATGAGCAGTTCTTC. Its protein is CASSLDLGENSYNEQFF.

The V call is TRBV7-3, the J call TRBJ2-1; either TRBD1 or TRBD2 may fit D (7 bases each). Germline V CDR1 and CDR2: SGHTA, FQGTGA. V was trimmed by 0 bases and J by 9 bases, leaving 18 bases between them. This CDR3 region has 16 residues. CDR3 region: CASSLTRGGSGAEQFF. As DNA, the CDR3 is TGTGCCAGCAGCTTAACCCGAGGGGGCAGCGGGGCTGAGCAGTTCTTC.

This clone was recorded once. V and J are TRBV9 and TRBJ1-1; no firm D call. CDR3 size: 13 residues. Germline-derived CDR1 and CDR2 are SGDLS and YYNGEE. V lost 4 bases and J 4 bases, leaving 11 bases between the germline ends. CDR3 region: CASSPPRGTEAFF. The CDR3 nucleotides are TGTGCCAGCAGCCCCCCTCGGGGCACTGAAGCTTTCTTT.

V and J are TRBV11-2 and TRBJ2-7, with 10 bases matching TRBD1. The CDR3 totals 16 residues. Germline lookup yields CDR1 SGHAT and CDR2 FQNNGV. Losses at the gene ends were 4 bases for V and 3 bases for J; bases not matched to a gene: 9. CDR3 bases: TGTGCCAGCAGCTCACCCGGGACAGGGGCGGGCTACGAGCAGTACTTC. It encodes CASSSPGTGAGYEQYF.

This clone was seen only once. J is TRBJ1-3 and V is TRBV30, with D perhaps matching TRBD1 (5 bases). CDR1 and CDR2 (germline): GTSNPN, SVGIG (reference sequence). V was trimmed by 4 bases and J by 0 bases, leaving 10 bases between them. This CDR3 has 14 amino acids. The CDR3 nucleotides read TGTGCCTGGAACCTTCAGGGCTCTGGAAACACCATATATTTT. Its translation is CAWNLQGSGNTIYF.

This chain connects TRBV4-3 to TRBJ2-5; D may match TRBD1 or TRBD2 (5 bases each). Trimming left V 0 bases short and J 5 bases short, with 16 bases between. There are 16 residues in the CDR3. The V gene's germline CDR1 is LGHNA and CDR2 YSLEER. CDR3 sequence: CASSQDMGTPTETQYF. CDR3 in DNA: TGCGCCAGCAGCCAAGATATGGGGACGCCTACGGAGACCCAGTACTTC.

The V and J genes are TRBV27 and TRBJ1-4; 9 nucleotides match TRBD1. Losses at the gene ends were 4 bases for V and 4 bases for J; bases not matched to a gene: 4. There are 15 residues in the CDR3. The germline CDR1 and CDR2 sequences are MNHEY and SMNVEV (reference sequence). The CDR3 DNA follows: TGTGCCAGCAGTTCCCCGGGACAGGGTAATGAAAAACTGTTTTTT. Translated, it gives CASSSPGQGNEKLFF.

The count of this clone is one. The DNA of the CDR3 is TGTGCCAGCAGCTCGGGACAGGGGGGCACAGATACGCAGTATTTT. Translating it yields CASSSGQGGTDTQYF. The chain recombines TRBV7-9 with TRBJ2-3; 11 bases fit TRBD1. CDR1 and CDR2 from the germline V gene are SEHNR and FQNEAQ (reference sequence). After removal of 4 bases from V and 1 base from J, the junction contained 1 base not matched to a gene. This CDR3 region has 15 residues.

The chain employs TRBV29-1 and TRBJ2-7; the D is unclear. The CDR3 consists of 13 residues. Germline V CDR1 and CDR2: SQVTM, ANQGSEA. Between the trimmed V and J ends, which lost 4 bases and 0 bases, there was a span of 10 bases. The CDR3 is CSVVLWDSYEQYF. CDR3 DNA: TGCAGCGTTGTCCTCTGGGACTCCTACGAGCAGTACTTC.

V gene TRBV9 combines with J gene TRBJ2-1; 7 nucleotides agree with TRBD2. V dropped 4 bases and J dropped 9; count of bases not matched to a gene: 4. This CDR3 contains 12 residues. Germline CDR1 SGDLS, CDR2 YYNGEE. The CDR3 here is CASSSRGGEQFF. CDR3 nucleotides: TGTGCCAGCAGCTCCCGCGGGGGTGAGCAGTTCTTC.

The rearrangement joins TRBV10-3 to TRBJ2-7, with 13 bases lining up with TRBD2. Per the germline V gene, CDR1 is ENHRY and CDR2 is SYGVKD. The trim removed 4 bases at V and 5 bases at J, leaving 8 bases unmatched. There are 16 residues in the CDR3. CDR3: CAISAPTSGGAHEQYF. The CDR3 nucleotides are TGTGCCATCAGTGCACCCACTAGCGGGGGGGCCCACGAGCAGTACTTC.

The CDR3 reads CASSQDWAGRTDTQYF. The CDR3, as DNA: TGTGCCAGCAGCCAAGATTGGGCGGGCCGCACAGATACGCAGTATTTT. This rearrangement joins TRBV4-2 to TRBJ2-3, with D possibly being TRBD2 (5 bases). Germline lookup yields CDR1 LGHNA and CDR2 YNFKEQ. The CDR3 length is 16 residues. V lost 0 bases and J lost 1, with 11 bases in between.

This clone has only a few counts. The V call is TRBV5-6, the J call TRBJ2-4, with a possible D match to TRBD1 (6 bases). This CDR3 is built from 11 residues. Germline V lookup: CDR1 SGHDT, CDR2 YYEEEE. The V end lost 1 base, the J end lost 10 bases, and 6 bases lay between the germline ends. The CDR3 region has the DNA TGTGCCAGCAGCTTGAGGGGGATTCAGTACTTC. Translating gives CASSLRGIQYF.

The chain combines TRBV6-6 with TRBJ1-2, with a possible D match to TRBD1 (6 bases). Between the trimmed V and J ends, which lost 2 bases and 5 bases, there was a span of 15 bases. The CDR3 spans 15 residues. Per the germline V gene, CDR1 is MNHNY and CDR2 is SVGAGI (reference sequence). CDR3 loop: CASSYMSTGGYGYTF. CDR3 coding DNA: TGTGCCAGCAGTTACATGTCGACAGGCGGTTATGGCTACACCTTC.

The chain is built from TRBV6-4 and TRBJ2-7; 11 bases agree with TRBD2. The CDR3 extends over 16 amino acids. CDR1 is MRHNA, CDR2 SNTAGT, per germline. V trimming: 6 bases; J trimming: 3 bases; junction bases outside the gene matches: 10. CDR3 DNA sequence: TGTGCCAGCAGATATAAATCTAGCGGGGGGATCTACGAGCAGTACTTC. Amino acid sequence: CASRYKSSGGIYEQYF.

The V gene is TRBV7-8, the J gene TRBJ2-5, with D maybe TRBD2 (5 bases). Trimming removed 0 bases from V and 2 bases from J, with 10 bases in between. The germline V gene encodes CDR1 SGHVS and CDR2 FQNEAQ. This CDR3 is 15 amino acids long. The CDR3 region has the DNA TGTGCCAGCAGCTTAGCAGGGCGGGTACAAGAGACCCAGTACTTC. The encoded protein is CASSLAGRVQETQYF.

The chain joins TRBV18 to TRBJ1-5; a weak D match, TRBD1 (6 bases). The CDR3 is made up of 15 amino acids. The germline gives CDR1 KGHSH, CDR2 LQKENI. V lost 2 bases, J lost 8 bases, and 16 bases lay in between. DNA of the CDR3: TGTGCCAGCTCACCAGTCGGGCCAGGGGAGGAGCCCCAGCATTTT. Amino acids: CASSPVGPGEEPQHF.

The V gene is TRBV29-1, the J gene TRBJ2-7; tentative D call: TRBD1 (5 bases). Deletions cut 4 bases from V and 2 bases from J, with 12 bases between. This CDR3 has 13 amino acids. Per germline, CDR1 SQVTM and CDR2 ANQGSEA. The CDR3 reads CSVVAGSTYEQYF. DNA for the CDR3: TGCAGCGTTGTGGCAGGGTCCACCTACGAGCAGTACTTC.

This rearrangement joins TRBV21-1 to TRBJ1-1; the table's TRBD1 call for D was not verified on the DNA. TRBV21-1 is a recognized pseudogene. The CDR3 sequence is 19 residues long. The CDR3 loop reads CASSNHPLGQGTMNTEAFF. The CDR3 coding sequence is TGTGCCAGCAGCAATCACCCCCTCGGACAGGGGACTATGAACACTGAAGCTTTCTTT.

In nucleotides, the CDR3 is TGCGCCAGCACCTATCTCGCCAGGGACCCCACCGGGGAGCTGTTTTTT. It yields the protein CASTYLARDPTGELFF. The chain employs TRBV5-1 and TRBJ2-2; possibly TRBD1 or TRBD2 for D (5 bases each). From germline, CDR1 is SGHRS and CDR2 YFSETQ. The CDR3 consists of 16 residues. V was trimmed by 6 bases and J by 4 bases, leaving 19 bases between them.

J is TRBJ1-6 and V is TRBV6-5, with TRBD1 identical over 10 bases. The germline V gene has CDR1 MNHEY and CDR2 SVGAGI. Unmatched junction bases numbered 7, after V lost 7 bases and J lost 13 bases. The CDR3 length is 13 residues. The CDR3 is CASKDRGDRPLHF. CDR3 in DNA: TGTGCCAGCAAGGACAGGGGGGATCGGCCCCTCCACTTT.